These 9 T cell receptor beta chains share one sample of origin, sequenced in a study of Ad26.COV2.S vaccination and SARS-CoV-2 variants. Described treatment: some 20 received Ad26.COV2.S at low or high dose, single or two shots; several received placebo; per-sample allocation not given. It was on day 63 after the first vaccine or placebo injection that samples were taken. Profiling relied on immunoSEQ multiplex PCR, and the TCRdb table lists in-frame clones only, not all of them. In the table there are hundreds of thousands of clones, around 86% of which are singletons. The sequencing here drew on peripheral blood, taken in a trial of Ad26.COV2.S vaccine versus placebo. The receptors shown here come from a person between 18 and 65 years old who received the Ad26.COV2.S COVID-19 vaccine or a placebo.

The genes are TRBV10-3 and TRBJ1-5; possibly TRBD1 for D (5 bases). With 11 bases removed from V and 1 base from J, the gap between germline ends came to 18 bases. The CDR3 covers 15 residues. The V gene's germline CDR1 is ENHRY and CDR2 SYGVKD. The CDR3 coding sequence is TGTGCCGCCGCCCCTACAGGAGGGAGCAATCAGCCCCAGCATTTT. Encoded protein: CAAAPTGGSNQPQHF.

This sequence joins TRBV27 and TRBJ2-2; D is uncertain. The V gene lost 0 bases and the J gene lost 6 bases, with 8 bases spanning the gap. The CDR3 runs to 14 residues. The germline CDR1 and CDR2 sequences are MNHEY and SMNVEV (reference sequence). Written as DNA, the CDR3 is TGTGCCAGCAGTTTATCCGGGTTCTCCGGGGAGCTGTTTTTT. Amino acids: CASSLSGFSGELFF.

V usage is TRBV5-1 and J usage is TRBJ2-3, with D unresolved. Between the trimmed V and J ends, which lost 3 bases and 0 bases, there was a span of 11 bases. CDR1 is SGHRS, CDR2 YFSETQ, per germline. The CDR3 loop spans 15 amino acids. CDR3 residues: CASSSRADSTDTQYF. Here the CDR3 DNA reads TGCGCCAGCAGCTCAAGGGCGGACAGCACAGATACGCAGTATTTT.

CDR3 loop: CASSLNYGTLAYEQYF. CDR3 in DNA: TGTGCCAGCAGCTTGAACTATGGGACGTTAGCCTACGAGCAGTACTTC. The rearrangement uses TRBV5-5 and TRBJ2-7; the D gene could be TRBD1 or TRBD2 (5 bases each). Trimming stripped 1 base from V and 2 bases from J, with 16 bases between. The CDR3 covers 16 residues. CDR1 and CDR2 (germline): SGHKS, YYEKEE (reference sequence).

This clone is a singleton in its sample. The V gene is TRBV4-3, the J gene TRBJ1-4, with a possible D match to TRBD1 (6 bases). There are 17 residues in the CDR3. Deletions cut 1 base from V and 2 bases from J, with 14 bases between. CDR1 is LGHNA and CDR2 is YSLEER in the germline V gene. The chain's CDR3 is CASSQGTGGLTNEKLFF. The CDR3 nucleotides read TGCGCCAGCAGCCAAGGGACGGGGGGCCTCACTAATGAAAAACTGTTTTTT.

The chain recombines TRBV1 with TRBJ2-5; the table's D call TRBD2 went unverified against the DNA. TRBV1 is shown as a pseudogene. This CDR3 is built from 17 residues. The CDR3: CTSSQDRPSGGVETQYF. DNA for the CDR3: TGCACCAGCAGCCAAGATCGGCCTAGCGGGGGGGTGGAGACCCAGTACTTC.

V and J are TRBV15 and TRBJ1-1; D ambiguous. The CDR3 is 11 residues long. Germline CDR1 LNHNV, CDR2 YYDKDF (reference sequence). Trimming took 5 bases from V and 8 from J, leaving 9 bases between them. The CDR3, as DNA: TGTGCCACCAGCGGGCAACTAGAAGCTTTCTTT. Its translation: CATSGQLEAFF.

V and J are TRBV4-3 and TRBJ2-6, with D unresolved. Trimming stripped 0 bases from V and 2 bases from J, with 8 bases between. Germline loops: CDR1 LGHNA, CDR2 YSLEER. The CDR3 runs to 16 residues. Here the CDR3 reads CASSQDVGAGANVLTF. The CDR3 DNA follows: TGCGCCAGCAGCCAAGATGTGGGCGCTGGGGCCAACGTCCTGACTTTC.

The chain carries TRBV3-1 (or the pseudogene TRBV3-2) and TRBJ1-4; 8 nucleotides match TRBD1. The CDR3 sequence is 15 residues long. Germline CDR1 LGHDT, CDR2 YNNKEL (reference sequence). After removal of 3 bases from V and 7 bases from J, the junction contained 7 bases not matched to a gene. Here the CDR3 reads CASSHGQGAGEKLFF. As DNA, the CDR3 is TGTGCCAGCAGCCACGGTCAGGGGGCAGGTGAAAAACTGTTTTTT.